Sequencing of this TCR beta chain was carried out in a study of T cells in Graves' hyperthyroidism and ophthalmopathy. This clonotype has at least ten counts. RNA transcripts yielded amplified TCR beta CDR3 regions. Researchers ran a first-round RT-PCR on the TCR CDR3 using the HTBI primer set. Via MiXCR, TCRdb re-called the multiplex PCR reads, giving one row per CDR3 protein. This sample has hundreds of thousands of distinct CDR3 sequences; about 15% occur once, and the top ten carry less than 15%. Ophthalmopathy patients all had a Clinical Activity Score of at least 3, a NOSPECS grade of at least 4 and disease under 3 months old. Lactation, pregnancy, other autoimmune disease or uncontrolled infection excluded patients. In making diagnoses, clinical symptoms, serum thyroxine and TRAb, thyroid ultrasound and orbital computed tomography were all used. Fresh peripheral blood, around 9.5 ml, yielded the PBMCs.

The V and J ends lost 3 bases and 3 bases respectively, with 9 bases between them. The CDR3 has 13 amino acids. From germline, CDR1 is ENHRY and CDR2 SYGVKD. Sequenced material: blood. This sequence joins TRBV10-3 and TRBJ2-7, with D maybe TRBD2 (6 bases). This clonotype was obtained from a young man with Graves' ophthalmopathy. CDR3 sequence: CAISDGTRYEQYF. DNA for the CDR3: TGTGCCATCAGTGACGGGACTCGCTACGAGCAGTACTTC.